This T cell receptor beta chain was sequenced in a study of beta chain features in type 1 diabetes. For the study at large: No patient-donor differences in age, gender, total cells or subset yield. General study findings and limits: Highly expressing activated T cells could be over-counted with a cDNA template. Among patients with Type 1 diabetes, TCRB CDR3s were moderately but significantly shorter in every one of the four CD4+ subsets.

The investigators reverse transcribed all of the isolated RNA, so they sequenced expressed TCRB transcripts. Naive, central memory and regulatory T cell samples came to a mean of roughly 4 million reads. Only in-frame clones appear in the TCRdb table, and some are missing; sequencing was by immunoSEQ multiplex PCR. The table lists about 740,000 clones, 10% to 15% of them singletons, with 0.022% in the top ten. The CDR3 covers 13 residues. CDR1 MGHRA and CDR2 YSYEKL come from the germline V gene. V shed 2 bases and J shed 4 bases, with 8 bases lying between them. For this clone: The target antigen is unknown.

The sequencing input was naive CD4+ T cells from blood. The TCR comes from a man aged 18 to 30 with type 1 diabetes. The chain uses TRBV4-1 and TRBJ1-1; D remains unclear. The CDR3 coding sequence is TGCGCCAGCAGCCAATTTGTCGGCACTGAAGCTTTCTTT. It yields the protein CASSQFVGTEAFF.